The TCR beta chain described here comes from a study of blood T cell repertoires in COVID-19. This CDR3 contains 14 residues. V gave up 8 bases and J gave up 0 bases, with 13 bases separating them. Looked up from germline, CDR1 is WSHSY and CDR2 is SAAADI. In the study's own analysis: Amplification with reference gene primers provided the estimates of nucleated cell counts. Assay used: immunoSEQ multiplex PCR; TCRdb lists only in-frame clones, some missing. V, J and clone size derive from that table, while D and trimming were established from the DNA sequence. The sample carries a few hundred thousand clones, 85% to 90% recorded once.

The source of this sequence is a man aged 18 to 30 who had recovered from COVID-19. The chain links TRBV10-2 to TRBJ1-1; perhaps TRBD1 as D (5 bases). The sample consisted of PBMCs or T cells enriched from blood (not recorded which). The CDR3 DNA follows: TGCGCCAGCCTGGGGGGGACCTTGAACACTGAAGCTTTCTTT. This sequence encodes CASLGGTLNTEAFF.